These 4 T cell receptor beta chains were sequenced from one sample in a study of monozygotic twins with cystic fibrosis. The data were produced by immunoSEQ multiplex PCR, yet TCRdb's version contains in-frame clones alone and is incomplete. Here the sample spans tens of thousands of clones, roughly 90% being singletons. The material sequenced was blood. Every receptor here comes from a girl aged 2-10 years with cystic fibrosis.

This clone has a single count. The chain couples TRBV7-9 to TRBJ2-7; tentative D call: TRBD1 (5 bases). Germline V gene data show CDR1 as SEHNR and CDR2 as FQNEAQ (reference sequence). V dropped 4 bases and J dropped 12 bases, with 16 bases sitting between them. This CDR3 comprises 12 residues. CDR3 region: CASSYESPQGYF. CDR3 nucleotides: TGTGCCAGCAGCTATGAGTCCCCCCAGGGGTACTTC.

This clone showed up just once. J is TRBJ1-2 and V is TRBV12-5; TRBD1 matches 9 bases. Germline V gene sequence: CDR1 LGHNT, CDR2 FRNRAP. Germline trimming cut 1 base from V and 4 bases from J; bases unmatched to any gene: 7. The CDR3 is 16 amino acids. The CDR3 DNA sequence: TGTGCTAGTGGTTTGGACGGGACAGGGCTAATCTATGGCTACACCTTC. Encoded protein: CASGLDGTGLIYGYTF.

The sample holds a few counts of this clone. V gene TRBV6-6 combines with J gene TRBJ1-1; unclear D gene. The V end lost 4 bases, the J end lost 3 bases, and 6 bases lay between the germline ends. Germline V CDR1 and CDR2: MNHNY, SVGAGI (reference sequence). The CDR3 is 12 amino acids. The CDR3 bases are TGTGCCAGCAGTTTGTGGGACACTGAAGCTTTCTTT. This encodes CASSLWDTEAFF.

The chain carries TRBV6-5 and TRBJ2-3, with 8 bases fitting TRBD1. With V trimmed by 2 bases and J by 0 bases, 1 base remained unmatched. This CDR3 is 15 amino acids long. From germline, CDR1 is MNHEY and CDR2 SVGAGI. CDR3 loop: CASSYRTGSTDTQYF. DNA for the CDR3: TGTGCCAGCAGTTACCGGACAGGGAGCACAGATACGCAGTATTTT.